The 30 T cell receptor beta chains below were found in one sample sequenced in a study of prognosis after radiotherapy for stage I lung cancer. Multiplex PCR in two rounds served to amplify TCR beta CDR3 from genomic DNA. The authors ran first-round PCR with primers specific to each TRBV and TRBJ gene. TCRdb redid the calling of the multiplex PCR reads with MiXCR, one entry per CDR3 protein. This table holds approximately 28,000 distinct CDR3 sequences, roughly 40% found once. This material consisted of PBMCs, taken before or after stereotactic body radiation therapy (not recorded which). The source of these receptors is a donor over 45 with non-small cell lung cancer.

This clonotype was counted ten times or more. The V and J genes are TRBV6-2 or TRBV6-3 and TRBJ2-2; 15 bases map to TRBD2. Looked up from germline, CDR1 is MNHEY and CDR2 is SVGEGT. J gave up 0 bases and V 5 bases, and 10 bases lay outside the gene matches. The CDR3 totals 20 residues. The CDR3, as DNA: TGTGCCAGCAGTAACCCGGGACTAGCGGGGGGCTATCCGAACACCGGGGAGCTGTTTTTT. Residues: CASSNPGLAGGYPNTGELFF.

In its sample, this clonotype was seen once. This rearrangement joins TRBV20-1 to TRBJ2-1, with D maybe TRBD2 (7 bases). In germline, CDR1 is DFQATT, CDR2 SNEGSKA (reference sequence). V was trimmed by 0 bases and J by 5 bases, leaving 14 bases between them. The CDR3 extends over 15 amino acids. CDR3 nucleotide sequence: TGCAGTGCTAGAGATACCGAGCGGGACAACAATGAGCAGTTCTTC. Protein product: CSARDTERDNNEQFF.

V gene TRBV2 combines with J gene TRBJ1-5; no clear D gene. This CDR3 has 15 amino acids. Germline V gene lookup returns CDR1 SNHLY and CDR2 FYNNEI. With 2 bases removed from V and 5 bases from J, the gap between germline ends came to 13 bases. Written as DNA, the CDR3 is TGTGCCAGCAGTGAACACCACTGCGGGTATCAGCCCCAGCATTTT. The encoded protein is CASSEHHCGYQPQHF.

A remark on this clonotype: With a far larger clone one base away, a read error is the likely cause. The genes are TRBV12-3 or TRBV12-4 and TRBJ2-3; 8 bases match TRBD2. The CDR3 length is 16 residues. V was pared by 4 bases and J by 4 bases, with 10 bases of the junction left unmatched. CDR3 bases: TGTGCCAGCAGTTCGATAGCGGGGCAGAATGCAGATACGCAGTATTTT. This sequence encodes CASSSIAGQNADTQYF.

This clonotype was seen many times. This chain connects TRBV7-3 to TRBJ2-5; unclear D gene. CDR1 is SGHTA and CDR2 is FQGTGA in the germline V gene. The V gene lost 9 bases and the J gene lost 4 bases, with 15 bases spanning the gap. The CDR3 covers 13 residues. CDR3 nucleotides: TGTGCCAGTGCGGTGGCCACCGGAGAGACCCAGTACTTC. Encoded protein: CASAVATGETQYF.

This chain uses TRBV7-9 with TRBJ2-1; D remains ambiguous. Germline CDR1 is SEHNR and CDR2 is FQNEAQ (reference sequence). V dropped 1 base and J dropped 3 bases, with 7 bases sitting between them. This CDR3 region has 14 residues. For the CDR3, the DNA is TGTGCCAGCAGCTTAGGTGGACGCTACAATGAGCAGTTCTTC. As protein: CASSLGGRYNEQFF.

The chain recombines TRBV6-1 with TRBJ1-5; weak D call: TRBD1 (5 bases). CDR1 is MNHNS and CDR2 is SASEGT in the germline V gene. Trimming pared 6 bases from V and 5 bases from J, leaving 11 bases between. This CDR3 is built from 13 residues. The chain's CDR3 is CASREGTHQPQHF. The CDR3 DNA sequence: TGTGCCAGCAGGGAGGGGACGCATCAGCCCCAGCATTTT.

This clonotype was counted once. The J gene is TRBJ2-7, the V gene TRBV7-2; unclear D gene. The CDR3 is made up of 12 amino acids. V lost 5 bases and J lost 0, with 5 bases in between. Germline values: CDR1 SGHTA, CDR2 FQGNSA. The CDR3 sequence is CASSPSSYEQYF. The CDR3 coding sequence is TGTGCCAGCAGCCCAAGCTCCTACGAGCAGTACTTC. Combining the CDR3 with reference TRBV7-2 and TRBJ2-7 gives the whole variable domain GAGVSQSPSNKVTEKGKDVELRCDPISGHTALYWYRQSLGQGLEFLIYFQGNSAPDKSGLPSDRFSAERTGGSVSTLTIQRTQQEDSAVYLCASSPSSYEQYFGPGTRLTVT.

As to this clonotype: At one of its ends the junction is not consistent with the germline gene, which may arise from a read error. The gene calls are TRBV19 and TRBJ1-5; possible D gene TRBD1, 5 bases. The CDR3 sequence is 13 residues long. The germline V gene encodes CDR1 LNHDA and CDR2 SQIVND (reference sequence). The CDR3 DNA sequence: TGTGCCAGTAGTCCAGGGCCATATCAGACCCAGCATTTT. Translated: CASSPGPYQTQHF.

This clonotype was observed many times. V is TRBV5-5 and J is TRBJ2-1; TRBD1 might be the D (6 bases). Germline CDR1 and CDR2: SGHKS and YYEKEE (reference sequence). V was trimmed by 5 bases and J by 5 bases, leaving 20 bases between them. CDR3 length equals 16 residues. This chain's CDR3 is CASSLYTGTWDNEQFF. The DNA for the CDR3 is TGTGCCAGCAGTTTATACACAGGGACGTGGGACAATGAGCAGTTCTTC.

This clonotype was observed many times. J is TRBJ2-2 and V is TRBV19, with 7 positions matching TRBD1. From germline, CDR1 is LNHDA and CDR2 SQIVND (reference sequence). The CDR3 extends over 18 amino acids. The V and J ends lost 11 bases and 3 bases, in that order; junction bases with no gene match: 21. CDR3 residues: CASLGDRDSGIYTGELFF. The CDR3 bases are TGTGCCTCCCTCGGAGACAGGGATTCGGGAATCTACACCGGGGAGCTGTTTTTT.

This chain joins TRBV12-3 or TRBV12-4 and TRBJ2-3; TRBD2 is a possible D gene (6 bases). This CDR3 region has 14 residues. The V and J ends lost 1 base and 2 bases respectively, with 7 bases between them. This chain's CDR3 is CASSLGTTTDTQYF. For the CDR3, the DNA is TGTGCCAGCAGTTTAGGGACTACCACAGATACGCAGTATTTT.

The CDR3 region has the DNA TGTGCCAGTCGTCCCGACAGGGTCCGAGGAGATCAGCCCCAGCATTTT. Protein product: CASRPDRVRGDQPQHF. This chain links TRBV19 with TRBJ1-5, with 7 positions matching TRBD1. CDR1 is LNHDA, CDR2 SQIVND, per germline (reference sequence). This CDR3 contains 16 residues. The J segment lost 5 bases and the V segment lost 8 bases, leaving 15 bases of the junction unmatched.

This clonotype was detected ten times or more. This chain uses TRBV6-1 with TRBJ1-1, with a tentative D call TRBD1 (5 bases). Germline values: CDR1 MNHNS, CDR2 SASEGT. The CDR3 is 14 amino acids. Trimming cost V 4 bases and J 3 bases, with 12 bases left between them. As DNA, the CDR3 is TGTGCCAGCAGTGCCAGGGTTGGGGACACTGAAGCTTTCTTT. Its translation is CASSARVGDTEAFF.

This clonotype has ten or more counts. The genes are TRBV29-1 and TRBJ1-1, with D perhaps TRBD1 (6 bases). CDR1 and CDR2 from the germline V gene are SQVTM and ANQGSEA. V was shortened by 4 bases and J by 1 base, with 10 bases between the two germline ends. This CDR3 contains 13 residues. The CDR3 reads CSVAARGNTEAFF. The CDR3 DNA reads TGCAGCGTTGCGGCCAGGGGGAACACTGAAGCTTTCTTT.

As for this clonotype: The CDR3 end shows no conserved phenylalanine or tryptophan, and so a read error is likely. V and J are TRBV6-1 and TRBJ2-7; 8 nucleotides align to TRBD1. The CDR3 runs 14 residues. Germline CDR1 and CDR2: MNHNS and SASEGT. CDR3 bases: TGTGACAGCAGCAGAGGACAGGGTGCGAACGAGCAGTACCTC. Its protein is CDSSRGQGANEQYL.

This clonotype was observed a handful of times. A far larger clone is one nucleotide away, so this likely arose from a read error. The chain is built from TRBV6-2 or TRBV6-3 and TRBJ2-1, with TRBD2 as a possible D gene (6 bases). Trimming removed 4 bases at V and 8 bases at J, with 12 bases between. This CDR3 has 13 amino acids. The germline V gene encodes CDR1 MNHEY and CDR2 SVGEGT. CDR3 sequence reads: CASSCSTGDEQFF. In DNA form, the CDR3 reads TGTGCCAGCAGTTGCTCGACGGGAGATGAGCAGTTCTTC.

The rearrangement uses TRBV12-3 or TRBV12-4 and TRBJ2-1; D possibly corresponds to TRBD2 (5 bases). V dropped 7 bases and J dropped 0 bases, with 16 bases sitting between them. The CDR3 is made up of 16 amino acids. The CDR3 here is CASNTDEGSSYNEQFF. DNA of the CDR3: TGTGCCAGCAACACCGACGAGGGTAGCTCCTACAATGAGCAGTTCTTC.

Regarding this clonotype: A read error may be the cause here, since a much bigger clone is one base away. The V call is TRBV6-5, the J call TRBJ2-5; D call uncertain. Germline V CDR1 and CDR2: MNHEY, SVGAGI. The CDR3 consists of 14 residues. The CDR3 nucleotides are TGTGCCAGCATTTACCGGGTCTCCCAAGAGACCCAGTACTTC. Protein sequence: CASIYRVSQETQYF.

Concerning this clonotype itself: Given a much more abundant clone one base away, this may be a read error. The chain links TRBV2 to TRBJ2-5, with D tentatively TRBD2 (6 bases). This CDR3 is 14 amino acids long. The ends were cut back, 11 bases at V and 4 bases at J, with 20 bases in the middle. Germline loops: CDR1 SNHLY, CDR2 FYNNEI. CDR3 sequence (DNA): TGTGCCCAAAAGGAGGGAAAGGGCGGAGAGACCCAGTACTTC. Translated, it gives CAQKEGKGGETQYF.

The genes are TRBV6-1 and TRBJ1-5; D not certain. The CDR3 extends over 14 amino acids. With 6 bases removed from V and 3 bases from J, the gap between germline ends came to 12 bases. From germline, CDR1 is MNHNS and CDR2 SASEGT. CDR3 amino acids: CASRTSGSNQPQHF. CDR3 DNA sequence: TGTGCCAGCAGGACTAGTGGATCCAATCAGCCCCAGCATTTT.

This clonotype was picked up one time. The chain is built from TRBV7-2 and TRBJ2-5; the D gene is possibly TRBD2 (6 bases). Germline loops: CDR1 SGHTA, CDR2 FQGNSA. Trimming left V 7 bases short and J 4 bases short, with 19 bases between. The length of the CDR3 is 15 residues. This chain's CDR3 is CASTKTGDGRETQYF. The CDR3 nucleotides are TGTGCCAGCACCAAAACGGGGGACGGTCGAGAGACCCAGTACTTC.

Concerning this clonotype: It is likely a read error: a sequence one base away is far more abundant. The V gene is TRBV6-9, the J gene TRBJ2-3; 8 nucleotides agree with TRBD2. This CDR3 has 15 residues. CDR1 is MNHGY, CDR2 SVAAGI, per germline. The CDR3 spells CASSNSREATDTQYF. CDR3 nucleotides: TGTGCCAGCAGTAATTCGCGGGAGGCGACAGATACGCAGTATTTT.

This clonotype was observed a few times. A much larger clone sits a single nucleotide away, making a read error possible. V and J are TRBV4-2 and TRBJ2-3; tentative D call: TRBD1 (5 bases). V was trimmed by 6 bases and J by 1 base, leaving 11 bases between them. Germline CDR1 reads LGHNA; CDR2 reads YNFKEQ. The CDR3 totals 14 residues. In nucleotides, the CDR3 is TGTGCCAGCAGACCTCAGGGTGGCACAGATACGCAGTATTTT. Amino acid sequence: CASRPQGGTDTQYF.

DNA of the CDR3: TGTGCCAGCAGCACGTGGACAGGCGGCACTAATGAAAAACTGTTTTTT. Protein sequence: CASSTWTGGTNEKLFF. The chain links TRBV7-9 to TRBJ1-4, with 7 nucleotides matching TRBD1. The germline V gene has CDR1 SEHNR and CDR2 FQNEAQ (reference sequence). V lost 5 bases to trimming and J lost 2 bases; unmatched junction nucleotides: 8. This CDR3 spans 16 amino acids.

A remark on this clonotype: A clone one base away is much larger, so this may be a read error. This sequence joins TRBV7-7 and TRBJ2-5; a possible D gene is TRBD2 (5 bases). CDR1 and CDR2 from the germline V gene are SSHAT and FNYEAQ (reference sequence). The CDR3 is made up of 15 amino acids. CDR3 in amino acids: CASSPMVLVAETQYF. CDR3 coding DNA: TGTGCTAGCAGCCCCATGGTACTAGTTGCGGAGACCCAGTACTTC.

Details on this clonotype: Being one base from a much bigger clone, this may be a read error. The rearrangement links TRBV11-2 to TRBJ2-2; 10 nucleotides line up with TRBD2. The junction had 15 bases not matched to a gene; V was cut back by 5 bases and J by 3 bases. In germline, CDR1 is SGHAT, CDR2 FQNNGV. The CDR3 has 19 amino acids. The CDR3 loop is CASSPRATLAGNYTGELFF. The CDR3 DNA reads TGTGCCAGCAGCCCCAGAGCGACACTAGCGGGGAATTACACCGGGGAGCTGTTTTTT.

This clonotype was detected a few times. An end of the junction does not agree with germline; a read error may underlie this. The V and J genes are TRBV12-3 or TRBV12-4 and TRBJ2-2; D perhaps matches TRBD2 (5 bases). This CDR3 is 16 amino acids long. The CDR3 bases are TGTGCCAGCAGACCCGGACTGGCGAGGAACACCTGGGAGCTGTTTTTT. Its protein is CASRPGLARNTWELFF.

This chain connects TRBV6-9 to TRBJ1-6, with 9 bases identical to TRBD1. The CDR3 is 14 amino acids. Germline values: CDR1 MNHGY, CDR2 SVAAGI. V lost 4 bases, J lost 11 bases, and 6 bases stayed unmatched. CDR3 protein: CASSSRTGDTPLHF. The CDR3 DNA reads as TGTGCCAGCAGTTCCAGGACAGGGGATACACCCCTCCACTTT.

Comment on this clonotype: One junction end does not reproduce the germline sequence, and a read error may be involved. The J gene is TRBJ2-3, the V gene TRBV2; either TRBD1 or TRBD2 may fit D (5 bases each). Germline-derived CDR1 and CDR2 are SNHLY and FYNNEI. The CDR3 totals 15 residues. DNA of the CDR3: TGTGCCAGCAGTGAAAGCAGGTCTAGCACAGGTACGCAGTGTTTT. It specifies CASSESRSSTGTQCF.